The T cell receptor (beta chain) under discussion was sequenced for a study of blood T cells in healthy people across ages. The V gene's germline CDR1 is PRHDT and CDR2 FYEKMQ (reference sequence). After removal of 5 bases from V and 4 bases from J, the junction contained 6 bases not matched to a gene. This CDR3 is 15 amino acids long. Next came a second PCR, run for 7 to 11 cycles, which used a sample-barcoded 5' primer along with a J-beta primer mix. TCRdb re-derived calls from the 5' RACE reads in MiXCR, one entry per CDR3 protein. This sample carries fewer than 950,000 distinct CDR3 sequences, 53% of them seen once, and the ten largest clones take roughly 37%.

The receptor was isolated from a man at least 80 years old in good health. The chain is built from TRBV13 and TRBJ1-2; 11 nucleotides match TRBD1. The source material was blood. The CDR3 loop reads CASSAGQGAVYGYTF. The CDR3 DNA reads TGTGCCAGCAGCGCCGGACAGGGGGCCGTCTATGGCTACACCTTC.